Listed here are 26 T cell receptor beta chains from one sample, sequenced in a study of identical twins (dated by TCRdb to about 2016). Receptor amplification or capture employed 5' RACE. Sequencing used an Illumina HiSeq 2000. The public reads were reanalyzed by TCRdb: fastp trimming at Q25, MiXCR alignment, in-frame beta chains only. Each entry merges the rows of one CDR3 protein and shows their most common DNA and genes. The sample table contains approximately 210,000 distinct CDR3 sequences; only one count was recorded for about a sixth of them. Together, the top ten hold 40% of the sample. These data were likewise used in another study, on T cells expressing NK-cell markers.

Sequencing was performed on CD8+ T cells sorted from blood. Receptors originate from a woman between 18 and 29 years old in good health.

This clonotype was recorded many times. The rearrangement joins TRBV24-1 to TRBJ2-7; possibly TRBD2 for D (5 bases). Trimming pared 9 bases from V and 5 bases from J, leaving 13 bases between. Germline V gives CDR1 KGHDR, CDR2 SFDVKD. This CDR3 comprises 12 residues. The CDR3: CATEEAPHEQYF. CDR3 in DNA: TGTGCCACCGAGGAGGCTCCGCACGAGCAGTACTTC.

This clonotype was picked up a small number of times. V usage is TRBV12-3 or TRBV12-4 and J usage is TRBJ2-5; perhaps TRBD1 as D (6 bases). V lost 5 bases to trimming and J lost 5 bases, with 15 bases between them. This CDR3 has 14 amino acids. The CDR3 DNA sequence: TGTGCCAGCAGTACCCGAGGGGGAGTGGAGACCCAGTACTTC. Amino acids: CASSTRGGVETQYF.

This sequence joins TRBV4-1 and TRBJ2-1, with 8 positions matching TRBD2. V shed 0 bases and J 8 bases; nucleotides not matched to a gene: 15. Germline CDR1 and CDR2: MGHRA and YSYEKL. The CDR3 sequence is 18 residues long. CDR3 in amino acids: CASSQDYPRGGPTHEQFF. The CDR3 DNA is TGCGCCAGCAGCCAAGATTACCCCCGCGGGGGGCCCACCCATGAGCAGTTCTTC.

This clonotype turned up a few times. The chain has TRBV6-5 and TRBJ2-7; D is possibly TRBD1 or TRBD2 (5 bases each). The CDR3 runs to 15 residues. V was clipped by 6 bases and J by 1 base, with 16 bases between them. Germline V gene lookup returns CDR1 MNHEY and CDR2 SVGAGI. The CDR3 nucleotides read TGTGCCAGCAGCTACGGGACCGCTATTTCCTACGAGCAGTACTTC. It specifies CASSYGTAISYEQYF.

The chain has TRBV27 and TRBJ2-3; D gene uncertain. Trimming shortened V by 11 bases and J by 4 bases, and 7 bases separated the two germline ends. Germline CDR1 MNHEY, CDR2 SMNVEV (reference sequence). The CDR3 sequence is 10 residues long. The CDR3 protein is CAVRADTQYF. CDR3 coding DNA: TGTGCCGTAAGGGCAGATACGCAGTATTTT.

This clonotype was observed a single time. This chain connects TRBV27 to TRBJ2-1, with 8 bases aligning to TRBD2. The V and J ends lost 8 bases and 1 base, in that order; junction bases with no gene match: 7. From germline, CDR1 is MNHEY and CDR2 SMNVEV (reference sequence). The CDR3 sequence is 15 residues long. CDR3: CASYSGAASYNEQFF. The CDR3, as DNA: TGTGCCAGCTATAGCGGGGCGGCTTCCTACAATGAGCAGTTCTTC.

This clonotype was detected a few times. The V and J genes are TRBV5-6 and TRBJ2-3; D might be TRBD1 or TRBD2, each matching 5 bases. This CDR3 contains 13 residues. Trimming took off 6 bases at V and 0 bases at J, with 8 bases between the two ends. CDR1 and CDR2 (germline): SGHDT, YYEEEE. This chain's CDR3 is CASKWGSTDTQYF. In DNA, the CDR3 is TGTGCCAGCAAATGGGGGAGCACAGATACGCAGTATTTT.

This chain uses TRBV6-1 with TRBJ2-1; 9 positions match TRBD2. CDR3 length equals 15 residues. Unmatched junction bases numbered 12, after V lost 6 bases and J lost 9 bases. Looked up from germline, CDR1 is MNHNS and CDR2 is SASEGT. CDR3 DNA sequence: TGTGCCAGCAGGACTAGCGGAGCCGCTGTGAGTGAGCAGTTCTTC. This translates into CASRTSGAAVSEQFF.

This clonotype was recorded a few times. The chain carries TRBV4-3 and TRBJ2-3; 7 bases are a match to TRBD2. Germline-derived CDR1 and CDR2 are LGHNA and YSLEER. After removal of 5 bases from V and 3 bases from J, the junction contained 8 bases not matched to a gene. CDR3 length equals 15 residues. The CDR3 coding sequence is TGCGCCAGCAGCAAAGGGGAGGGAGCTACAGATACGCAGTATTTT. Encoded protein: CASSKGEGATDTQYF.

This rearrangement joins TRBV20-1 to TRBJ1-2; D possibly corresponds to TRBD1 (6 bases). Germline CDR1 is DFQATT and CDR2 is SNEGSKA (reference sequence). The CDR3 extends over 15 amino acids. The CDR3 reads CGQVGVGAANYGYTF. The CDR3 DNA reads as TGCGGCCAAGTTGGGGTGGGGGCTGCTAACTATGGCTACACCTTC.

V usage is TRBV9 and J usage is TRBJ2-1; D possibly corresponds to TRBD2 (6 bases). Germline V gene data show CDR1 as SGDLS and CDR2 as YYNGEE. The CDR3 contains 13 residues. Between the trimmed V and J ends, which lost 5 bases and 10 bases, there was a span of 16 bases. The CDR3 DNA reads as TGTGCCAGCAGTGCGGGACCTCCCCGGGAGCAGTTCTTC. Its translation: CASSAGPPREQFF.

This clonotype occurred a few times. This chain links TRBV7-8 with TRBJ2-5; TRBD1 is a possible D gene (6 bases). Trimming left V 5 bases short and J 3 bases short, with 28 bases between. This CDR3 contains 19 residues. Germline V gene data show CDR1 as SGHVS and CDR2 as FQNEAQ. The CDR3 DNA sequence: TGTGCCAGCAGCGTGGTAGTGGTCCTCGCAGGGGACAAGGAAGAGACCCAGTACTTC. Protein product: CASSVVVVLAGDKEETQYF.

CDR3 loop: CASSLLGGTAVTDTQYF. CDR3 nucleotide sequence: TGTGCCAGCAGTCTCCTTGGGGGGACAGCTGTCACAGATACGCAGTATTTT. This chain joins TRBV7-3 and TRBJ2-3; perhaps TRBD1 as D (7 bases). Trimming cost V 6 bases and J 2 bases, with 21 bases left between them. Germline CDR1 SGHTA, CDR2 FQGTGA. The CDR3 totals 17 residues. The complete variable domain, with remaining parts taken from reference TRBV7-3 and TRBJ2-3, reads GAGVSQTPSNKVTEKGKYVELRCDPISGHTALYWYRQSLGQGPEFLIYFQGTGAADDSGLPNDRFFAVRPEGSVSTLKIQRTERGDSAVYLCASSLLGGTAVTDTQYFGPGTRLTVL.

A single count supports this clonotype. The CDR3 DNA reads as TGCAGTGCTAGCTCCTGGATTACACCATCCGAAGAGACCCAGTACTTC. Amino acid sequence: CSASSWITPSEETQYF. V and J are TRBV20-1 and TRBJ2-5; D gene uncertain. The germline V and J ends were trimmed by 3 bases and 3 bases, with 20 bases remaining between them. Germline V gene data show CDR1 as DFQATT and CDR2 as SNEGSKA (reference sequence). The CDR3 totals 16 residues.

The chain's CDR3 is CASSQDRGADTQYF. The DNA of the CDR3 is TGTGCCAGCAGCCAAGATCGGGGGGCAGATACGCAGTATTTT. This sequence joins TRBV3-1 and TRBJ2-3; 7 bases line up with TRBD2. Trimming took 0 bases from V and 4 from J; bases not matched to a gene: 1. Germline V gene lookup returns CDR1 LGHDT and CDR2 YNNKEL (reference sequence). This CDR3 is built from 14 residues.

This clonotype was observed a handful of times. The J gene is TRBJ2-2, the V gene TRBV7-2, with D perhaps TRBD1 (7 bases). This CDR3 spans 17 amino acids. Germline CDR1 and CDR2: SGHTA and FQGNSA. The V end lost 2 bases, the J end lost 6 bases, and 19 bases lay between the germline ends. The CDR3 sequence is CASSLIGGGAVAGELFF. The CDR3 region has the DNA TGTGCCAGCAGCTTAATTGGAGGGGGCGCCGTGGCCGGGGAGCTGTTTTTT.

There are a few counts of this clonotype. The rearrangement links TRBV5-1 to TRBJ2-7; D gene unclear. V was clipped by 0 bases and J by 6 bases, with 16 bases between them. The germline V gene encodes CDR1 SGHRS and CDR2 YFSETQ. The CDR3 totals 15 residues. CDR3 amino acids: CASSLVGQVEGEQYF. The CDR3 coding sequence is TGCGCCAGCAGCTTGGTGGGCCAGGTCGAAGGCGAGCAGTACTTC.

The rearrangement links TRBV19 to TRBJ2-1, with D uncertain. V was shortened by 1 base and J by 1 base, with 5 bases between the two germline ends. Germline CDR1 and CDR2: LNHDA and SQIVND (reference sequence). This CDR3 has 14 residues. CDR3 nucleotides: TGTGCCAGTAGTATAGGAGTATCCTACAATGAGCAGTTCTTC. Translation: CASSIGVSYNEQFF.

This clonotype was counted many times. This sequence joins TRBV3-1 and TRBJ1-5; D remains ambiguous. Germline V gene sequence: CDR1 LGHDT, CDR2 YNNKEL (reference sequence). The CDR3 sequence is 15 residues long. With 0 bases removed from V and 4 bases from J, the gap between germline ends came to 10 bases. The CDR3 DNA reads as TGTGCCAGCAGCCAAGACACCCGGACTAATCAGCCCCAGCATTTT. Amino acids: CASSQDTRTNQPQHF.

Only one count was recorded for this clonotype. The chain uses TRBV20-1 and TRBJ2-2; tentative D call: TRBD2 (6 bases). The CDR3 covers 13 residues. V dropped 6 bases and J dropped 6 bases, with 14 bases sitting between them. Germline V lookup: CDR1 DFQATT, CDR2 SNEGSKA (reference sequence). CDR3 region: CSAPTRRAGELFF. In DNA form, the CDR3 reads TGCAGTGCCCCGACTAGACGGGCCGGGGAGCTGTTTTTT.

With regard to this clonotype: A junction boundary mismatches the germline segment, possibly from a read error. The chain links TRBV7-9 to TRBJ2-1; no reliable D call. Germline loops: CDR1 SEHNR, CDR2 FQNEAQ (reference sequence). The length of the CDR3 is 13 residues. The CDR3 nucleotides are TGTGCCAGCAGCGCGCTAGACCCCGGTGAGCTGTTCTTC. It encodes CASSALDPGELFF.

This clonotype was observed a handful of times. In DNA form, the CDR3 reads TGTGCCAGCAGTTTATGGTCGCGGGGGGTCACAGATACGCAGTATTTT. Its translation: CASSLWSRGVTDTQYF. V and J are TRBV12-3 or TRBV12-4 and TRBJ2-3; the match to TRBD2 covers 8 bases. V gave up 2 bases and J gave up 2 bases; unmatched junction bases: 6. The CDR3 is made up of 16 amino acids.

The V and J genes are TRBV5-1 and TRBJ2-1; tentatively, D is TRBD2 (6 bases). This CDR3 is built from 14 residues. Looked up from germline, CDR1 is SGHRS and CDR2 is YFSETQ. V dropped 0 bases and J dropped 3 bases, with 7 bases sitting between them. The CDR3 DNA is TGCGCCAGCAGCTTGGGGGGGGTCTACAATGAGCAGTTCTTC. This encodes CASSLGGVYNEQFF. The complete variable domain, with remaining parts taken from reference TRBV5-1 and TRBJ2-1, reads KAGVTQTPRYLIKTRGQQVTLSCSPISGHRSVSWYQQTPGQGLQFLFEYFSETQRNKGNFPGRFSGRQFSNSRSEMNVSTLELGDSALYLCASSLGGVYNEQFFGPGTRLTVL.

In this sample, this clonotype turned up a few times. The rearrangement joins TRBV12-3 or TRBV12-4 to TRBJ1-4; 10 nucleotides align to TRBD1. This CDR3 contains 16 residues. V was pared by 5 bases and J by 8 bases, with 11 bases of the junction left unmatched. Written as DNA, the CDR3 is TGTGCCAGCAGTGCCTCCGGGACAGGGGCAGGGGAAAAACTGTTTTTT. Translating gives CASSASGTGAGEKLFF.

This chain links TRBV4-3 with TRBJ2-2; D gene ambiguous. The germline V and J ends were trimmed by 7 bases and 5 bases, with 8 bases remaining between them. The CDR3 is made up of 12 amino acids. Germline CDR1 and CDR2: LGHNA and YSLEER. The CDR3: CASNSPTGELFF. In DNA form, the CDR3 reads TGCGCCAGCAACTCACCGACCGGGGAGCTGTTTTTT.

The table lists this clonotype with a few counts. The CDR3 loop reads CSVRGLADGIYNEQFF. Here the CDR3 DNA reads TGCAGCGTACGGGGACTAGCGGACGGGATATACAATGAGCAGTTCTTC. J is TRBJ2-1 and V is TRBV29-1; 11 bases are a match to TRBD2. The ends lost 6 bases at V and 4 bases at J; junction bases unmatched: 11. The CDR3 runs 16 residues. Germline lookup yields CDR1 SQVTM and CDR2 ANQGSEA.